The T cell receptor (beta chain) described here comes from a study of regulatory T cells in long-lasting Graves disease. The time point denotes: newly diagnosed GD, antithyroid drugs for less than 3 months. PBMCs were the source of the RNA used for TCR sequencing. Arm-PCR of CDR3 regions and iRepertoire HTBI primers were used to build TCR beta libraries. TCRdb reprocessed the multiplex PCR reads via MiXCR and lists one record per CDR3 protein. In the table there are under 300,000 distinct CDR3 sequences, about 18% of which are singletons. There are many counts of this clonotype. The source was peripheral blood mononuclear cells (PBMCs), collected at new diagnosis, from a patient treated with antithyroid drugs. The sequence was collected from a female donor with Graves disease.

The CDR3 loop is CASSPDRASGNTEAFF. The CDR3, as DNA: TGTGCCAGCAGTCCTGACAGGGCCTCGGGGAACACTGAAGCTTTCTTT. The chain employs TRBV11-2 and TRBJ1-1; 7 nucleotides agree with TRBD1. The CDR3 contains 16 residues. The ends lost 6 bases at V and 1 base at J; junction bases unmatched: 11. Per germline, CDR1 SGHAT and CDR2 FQNNGV.